A single TCR beta chain is shown here with its context. The target antigen is unknown. The data stem from a study of human CD8 memory T cell subsets. Construction of TCR beta libraries was accomplished by means of UMI-labeled 5' RACE. How the authors handled the data: Every library of TCR beta sequences contained functional CDR3 beta clonotypes numbering between roughly 2,600 and 18,000. TCRdb reprocessed the 5' RACE reads; each CDR3 protein has one entry and no DNA is given. TCRdb assigned the V and J calls; the authors' analysis was not used. The table lists about 5,800 distinct CDR3 sequences. Among CD8+ T cells, TPEX were CCR7+ PD-1+ TIGIT+ early memory cells with exhausted-like traits. The study used negative magnetic separation to enrich total CD8+ T cells. Study observations and caveats: Only one chain type (the T cell receptor beta chain) was sequenced in this study. There was only minimal overlap between the repertoires of stem-like memory and precursor exhausted T cells.

Germline values: CDR1 SGHTA, CDR2 FQGNSA. The CDR3 runs 16 residues. The sequence was collected from a human donor in good health. The sequenced sample was CD8+ T cells from PBMCs. The J gene is TRBJ2-7, the V gene TRBV7-2; lacking DNA, the TRBD2 call made by TCRdb goes unchecked. The CDR3 here is CASRFLLAGISYEQYF. Filled out from reference TRBV7-2 and TRBJ2-7, the complete variable domain reads GAGVSQSPSNKVTEKGKDVELRCDPISGHTALYWYRQSLGQGLEFLIYFQGNSAPDKSGLPSDRFSAERTGGSVSTLTIQRTQQEDSAVYLCASRFLLAGISYEQYFGPGTRLTVT.